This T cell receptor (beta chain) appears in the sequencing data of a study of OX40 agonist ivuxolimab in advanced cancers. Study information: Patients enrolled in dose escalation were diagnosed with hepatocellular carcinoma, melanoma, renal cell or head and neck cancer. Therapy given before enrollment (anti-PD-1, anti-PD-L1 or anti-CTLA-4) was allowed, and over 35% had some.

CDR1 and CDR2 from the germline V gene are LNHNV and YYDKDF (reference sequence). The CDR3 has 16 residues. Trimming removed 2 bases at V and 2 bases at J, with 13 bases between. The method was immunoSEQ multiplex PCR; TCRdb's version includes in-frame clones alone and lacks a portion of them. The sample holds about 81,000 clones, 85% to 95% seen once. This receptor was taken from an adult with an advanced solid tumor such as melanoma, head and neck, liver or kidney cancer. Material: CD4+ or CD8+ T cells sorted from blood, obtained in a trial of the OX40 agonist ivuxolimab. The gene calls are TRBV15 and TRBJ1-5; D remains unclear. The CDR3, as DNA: TGTGCCACCAGCAGACGGACGAGGGCGGGCAATCAGCCCCAGCATTTT. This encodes CATSRRTRAGNQPQHF.